The clone carrying this T cell receptor beta chain was counted a few times. This sample is drawn from a study of blood T cell repertoires in COVID-19. Study overall: Samples of COVID-19 (acute and convalescent) were obtained from the United States, Italy and Spain. Sources were T cells, B-cell-depleted T cells, or PBMCs; the material itself was cDNA or gDNA.

In the authors' workflow: Reference gene primers were amplified, and this amplification served to estimate nucleated cell counts. Sequenced by immunoSEQ multiplex PCR; TCRdb stores in-frame clones only, minus some. V and J calls and clone size are given by that table; D and trimming were obtained from the DNA. The repertoire holds about 360,000 clones, with around nine tenths as singletons. Source material: peripheral blood. The receptor was isolated from a human donor in a cohort sampled during active COVID-19.

CDR3 sequence (DNA): TGTGCCAGCAGCCAAGATCTCGACAGGGAGGCGGGCTACACCTTC. This translates into CASSQDLDREAGYTF. The V call is TRBV4-2, the J call TRBJ1-2; 7 bases agree with TRBD1. Trimming removed 0 bases from V and 8 bases from J; junction bases left unmatched: 9. Germline assignment: CDR1 LGHNA and CDR2 YNFKEQ. This CDR3 has 15 residues.